This T cell receptor beta chain was sequenced during a study of OX40 agonist ivuxolimab in advanced cancers. TCRdb's table, derived via immunoSEQ multiplex PCR, lists solely in-frame clones and lacks some. The data hold over 65,000 clones, with approximately 80% observed a single time. V lost 3 bases, J lost 1 base, and 7 bases lay in between. The CDR3 runs 14 residues. Germline V gene data show CDR1 as SGHNT and CDR2 as YYREEE (reference sequence). The chain has TRBV5-4 and TRBJ2-2; D gene uncertain. Sequences were derived from CD4+ or CD8+ T cells sorted from blood, sampled in a trial of the OX40 agonist ivuxolimab. This clonotype originated in an adult with an advanced solid tumor such as melanoma, head and neck, liver or kidney cancer. The CDR3 DNA is TGTGCCAGCAGCTCTCTACGGAACACCGGGGAGCTGTTTTTT. As protein: CASSSLRNTGELFF.